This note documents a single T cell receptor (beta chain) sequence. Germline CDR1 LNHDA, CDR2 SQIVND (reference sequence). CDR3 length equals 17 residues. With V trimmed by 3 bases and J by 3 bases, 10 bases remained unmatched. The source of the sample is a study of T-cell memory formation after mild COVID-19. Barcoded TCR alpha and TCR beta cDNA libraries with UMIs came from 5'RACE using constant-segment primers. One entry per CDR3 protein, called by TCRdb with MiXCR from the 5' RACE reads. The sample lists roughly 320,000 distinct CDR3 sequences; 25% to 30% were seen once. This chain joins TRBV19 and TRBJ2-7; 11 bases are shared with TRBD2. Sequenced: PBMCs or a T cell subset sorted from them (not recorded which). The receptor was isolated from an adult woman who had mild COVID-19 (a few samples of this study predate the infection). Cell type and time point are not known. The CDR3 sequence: CASSIESIAGGVYEQYF. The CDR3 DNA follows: TGTGCCAGTAGTATCGAATCTATAGCGGGAGGGGTCTACGAGCAGTACTTC.